One and the same sample provided the 19 T cell receptor beta chains below, sequenced in a study of OX40 agonist ivuxolimab in advanced cancers. Some clones are missing from TCRdb's copy, which holds only in-frame ones; the method was immunoSEQ multiplex PCR. This repertoire shows about 37,000 clones, 75% to 85% found once; its top ten account for 20% to 25%. Specimen: CD4+ or CD8+ T cells sorted from blood, collected in a trial of the OX40 agonist ivuxolimab. These receptors came from an adult with an advanced solid tumor such as melanoma, head and neck, liver or kidney cancer.

The chain has TRBV5-4 and TRBJ1-1; D perhaps matches TRBD1 (5 bases). Germline CDR1 is SGHNT and CDR2 is YYREEE (reference sequence). V gave up 2 bases and J gave up 6 bases, with 11 bases separating them. The length of the CDR3 is 13 residues. The CDR3 sequence is CASSFGGTSEAFF. Here the CDR3 DNA reads TGTGCCAGCAGCTTCGGGGGAACGTCTGAAGCTTTCTTT.

The chain combines TRBV30 with TRBJ1-3; tentative D call: TRBD1 (5 bases). CDR3 length: 12 amino acids. Germline CDR1 is GTSNPN and CDR2 is SVGIG (reference sequence). The ends were cut back, 1 base at V and 4 bases at J, with 5 bases in the middle. CDR3 residues: CAWSGQGNTIYF. The CDR3 DNA reads TGTGCCTGGAGTGGACAGGGAAACACCATATATTTT.

The chain is built from TRBV27 and TRBJ2-1; D remains unclear. The CDR3 loop spans 15 amino acids. V shed 2 bases and J shed 0 bases, with 8 bases lying between them. Germline V CDR1 and CDR2: MNHEY, SMNVEV (reference sequence). The CDR3, as DNA: TGTGCCAGCAGTTTAGTAGCAGCCTCCTACAATGAGCAGTTCTTC. Residues: CASSLVAASYNEQFF.

The chain couples TRBV9 to TRBJ1-5, with D unresolved. The CDR3 consists of 15 residues. Between the trimmed V and J ends, which lost 0 bases and 0 bases, there was a span of 7 bases. The germline V gene encodes CDR1 SGDLS and CDR2 YYNGEE. CDR3 amino acids: CASSVGVTSNQPQHF. The CDR3 DNA reads as TGTGCCAGCAGCGTAGGAGTCACTAGCAATCAGCCCCAGCATTTT.

This clone showed up just once. The rearrangement joins TRBV5-6 to TRBJ2-7, with 7 bases aligning to TRBD1. The germline V gene encodes CDR1 SGHDT and CDR2 YYEEEE. The CDR3 spans 13 residues. V gave up 1 base and J gave up 7 bases; unmatched junction bases: 5. The CDR3 sequence: CASSLTGVGEQYF. The CDR3 coding sequence is TGTGCCAGCAGCTTGACAGGGGTGGGGGAGCAGTACTTC. Complete variable domain (other parts from reference TRBV5-6 and TRBJ2-7): DAGVTQSPTHLIKTRGQQVTLRCSPKSGHDTVSWYQQALGQGPQFIFQYYEEEERQRGNFPDRFSGHQFPNYSSELNVNALLLGDSALYLCASSLTGVGEQYFGPGTRLTVT.

By sample fraction, this clone is medium-sized. The gene calls are TRBV15 and TRBJ1-5; D possibly corresponds to TRBD1 (5 bases). Germline CDR1 and CDR2: LNHNV and YYDKDF (reference sequence). CDR3 length: 13 amino acids. Between the trimmed V and J ends, which lost 3 bases and 4 bases, there was a span of 7 bases. This CDR3 is CATSSHRNQPQHF. The CDR3 region has the DNA TGTGCCACCAGCAGCCACAGGAATCAGCCCCAGCATTTT.

The chain links TRBV7-9 to TRBJ1-3; no clear D gene. The V end was cut by 2 bases, the J end by 4 bases, with 18 bases between. The CDR3 spans 17 residues. Germline V gene sequence: CDR1 SEHNR, CDR2 FQNEAQ (reference sequence). The CDR3 spells CASSLKSGGVTGNTIYF. The CDR3 coding sequence is TGTGCCAGCAGCTTAAAAAGCGGTGGAGTCACGGGAAACACCATATATTTT.

V gene TRBV7-2 combines with J gene TRBJ2-7, with D possibly matching TRBD1 (6 bases). Germline CDR1 is SGHTA and CDR2 is FQGNSA. The CDR3 length is 15 residues. Trimming pared 2 bases from V and 2 bases from J, leaving 13 bases between. The CDR3 spells CASSLNRDDPYEQYF. DNA of the CDR3: TGTGCCAGCAGCTTAAACAGGGACGATCCCTACGAGCAGTACTTC. Full variable domain (rest looked up from reference TRBV7-2 and TRBJ2-7): GAGVSQSPSNKVTEKGKDVELRCDPISGHTALYWYRQSLGQGLEFLIYFQGNSAPDKSGLPSDRFSAERTGGSVSTLTIQRTQQEDSAVYLCASSLNRDDPYEQYFGPGTRLTVT.

The gene calls are TRBV29-1 and TRBJ2-1; weak D call: TRBD1 (5 bases). Trimming left V 6 bases short and J 0 bases short, with 18 bases between. Germline CDR1 reads SQVTM; CDR2 reads ANQGSEA. This CDR3 spans 16 amino acids. CDR3: CSVRNPTANSYNEQFF. In nucleotides, the CDR3 is TGCAGCGTGAGGAACCCGACAGCGAACTCCTACAATGAGCAGTTCTTC.

The chain joins TRBV11-3 to TRBJ2-1; 8 bases are shared with TRBD1. V was pared by 6 bases and J by 6 bases, with 10 bases of the junction left unmatched. This CDR3 contains 15 residues. The germline CDR1 and CDR2 sequences are SGHNT and YENEEA. The CDR3 region is CASSSGTGDSNEQFF. CDR3 bases: TGTGCCAGCAGTTCCGGGACAGGCGACTCCAATGAGCAGTTCTTC.

The genes are TRBV27 and TRBJ2-1; tentatively, D is TRBD2 (6 bases). The CDR3 totals 15 residues. Germline V lookup: CDR1 MNHEY, CDR2 SMNVEV (reference sequence). Trimming stripped 4 bases from V and 6 bases from J, with 16 bases between. The CDR3 reads CASSSVVGLLNEQFF. The CDR3 coding sequence is TGTGCCAGCAGTTCAGTCGTGGGACTCCTCAATGAGCAGTTCTTC.

The rearrangement links TRBV27 to TRBJ1-1; no definite D call. Trimming took 7 bases from V and 1 from J, leaving 10 bases between them. Germline lookup yields CDR1 MNHEY and CDR2 SMNVEV (reference sequence). CDR3 length: 13 residues. The CDR3 DNA reads as TGTGCCAGCACCCTAAGGGAGAACACTGAAGCTTTCTTT. Encoded protein: CASTLRENTEAFF.

The chain links TRBV7-3 to TRBJ2-1; 8 bases line up with TRBD1. V was clipped by 2 bases and J by 3 bases; unmatched bases: 3. CDR1 SGHTA and CDR2 FQGTGA come from the germline V gene. This CDR3 contains 15 residues. The CDR3 is CASSLGQGGYNEQFF. The CDR3 nucleotides are TGTGCCAGCAGCTTAGGACAGGGTGGCTACAATGAGCAGTTCTTC.

The chain couples TRBV7-3 to TRBJ2-7; tentatively, D is TRBD2 (6 bases). V gave up 5 bases and J gave up 0 bases, with 14 bases separating them. The V gene's germline CDR1 is SGHTA and CDR2 FQGTGA. The CDR3 has 15 residues. CDR3 amino acids: CASSDFETSSYEQYF. The CDR3 DNA sequence: TGTGCCAGCAGCGACTTCGAGACTAGCTCCTACGAGCAGTACTTC. Filled out from reference TRBV7-3 and TRBJ2-7, the complete variable domain reads GAGVSQTPSNKVTEKGKYVELRCDPISGHTALYWYRQSLGQGPEFLIYFQGTGAADDSGLPNDRFFAVRPEGSVSTLKIQRTERGDSAVYLCASSDFETSSYEQYFGPGTRLTVT.

In its sample, this clone was seen once. The CDR3 DNA reads TGTGCCAGCAGGAGGACTAGCGGGCGGGGCAATGAGCAGTTCTTC. Its translation is CASRRTSGRGNEQFF. V and J are TRBV2 and TRBJ2-1, with 11 nucleotides matching TRBD2. The germline V gene encodes CDR1 SNHLY and CDR2 FYNNEI. This CDR3 spans 15 amino acids. Unmatched junction bases numbered 7, after V lost 6 bases and J lost 6 bases.

V is TRBV6-5 and J is TRBJ2-7; 11 nucleotides align to TRBD1. The V and J ends lost 5 bases and 5 bases, in that order; junction bases with no gene match: 5. This CDR3 has 14 amino acids. Germline loops: CDR1 MNHEY, CDR2 SVGAGI. The CDR3 bases are TGTGCCAGCAGTCCCGGACAGGGGGCCGACGAGCAGTACTTC. It translates to CASSPGQGADEQYF.

This clone was counted a single time. The chain is built from TRBV7-6 and TRBJ2-1, with 10 bases that match TRBD2. Germline V gene lookup returns CDR1 SGHVS and CDR2 FNYEAQ. Losses at the gene ends were 4 bases for V and 2 bases for J; bases not matched to a gene: 2. CDR3 length: 15 amino acids. CDR3 region: CASSSSGSPYNEQFF. CDR3 nucleotide sequence: TGTGCCAGCAGCTCTAGCGGGAGTCCCTACAATGAGCAGTTCTTC.

This clone was counted a few times. The J gene is TRBJ2-2, the V gene TRBV5-4, with 11 nucleotides matching TRBD2. Germline CDR1 SGHNT, CDR2 YYREEE (reference sequence). Germline trimming cut 4 bases from V and 0 bases from J; bases unmatched to any gene: 11. This CDR3 has 19 amino acids. CDR3 coding DNA: TGTGCCAGCAGCACCTTAACTAGCGGGGGAATCGCGAACACCGGGGAGCTGTTTTTT. Its protein product is CASSTLTSGGIANTGELFF.

V is TRBV19 and J is TRBJ2-7, with D unclear. This CDR3 comprises 13 residues. Germline V CDR1 and CDR2: LNHDA, SQIVND (reference sequence). V was cut by 6 bases and J by 1 base, with 10 bases left in between. The CDR3 sequence is CASSPNPSYEQYF. For the CDR3, the DNA is TGTGCCAGTAGCCCGAACCCATCCTACGAGCAGTACTTC.